These T cell receptor beta chains were read from a single sample in a study of vaccination effects on CD4 cells after COVID-19. The antigens these receptors bind are not known. Here immunoSEQ multiplex PCR was the method, and the copy in TCRdb shows in-frame clones only, minus some. Among roughly 41,000 clones listed, 65% to 80% were seen once. The sequenced sample was CD4+ T cells from PBMCs cultured with HCoV-OC43 spike peptides, obtained after COVID-19 vaccination. The origin of the receptors is a human donor who received a COVID-19 vaccine. Each CDR3 is given with its conserved first and last residue. D genes are given only for firm matches. Clone size is shown for a subset of rows, as once, few, many or a class of expanded clone.

few	TRBV7-9	TRBJ2-3	-	CASSPQLARGDTQYF	TGTGCCAGCAGCCCTCAGTTGGCGCGTGGGGATACGCAGTATTTT
-	TRBV5-8	TRBJ2-1	TRBD2	CASSAGTSTYNEQFF	TGTGCCAGCAGCGCTGGGACTAGCACATACAATGAGCAGTTCTTC
-	TRBV5-1	TRBJ2-5	TRBD1	CASSASSGTGTQETQYF	TGCGCCAGCAGCGCGTCCTCCGGGACAGGAACTCAAGAGACCCAGTACTTC
-	TRBV7-9	TRBJ1-4	-	CASSPQGTREKLFF	TGTGCCAGCAGCCCCCAAGGGACCAGGGAAAAACTGTTTTTT
-	TRBV11-3	TRBJ2-7	TRBD2	CASSPGGVGRTYEQYF	TGTGCCAGCAGCCCTGGCGGGGTCGGGAGGACCTACGAGCAGTACTTC
few	TRBV2	TRBJ1-5	-	CASRPTTVSNQPQHF	TGTGCCAGCAGGCCTACGACAGTTAGCAATCAGCCCCAGCATTTT
-	TRBV9	TRBJ2-2	-	CASSVRLARGTGELFF	TGTGCCAGCAGCGTAAGGCTAGCCCGAGGGACCGGGGAGCTGTTTTTT
-	TRBV6-5	TRBJ2-7	-	CASSYSGTLTYEQYF	TGTGCCAGCAGTTACTCGGGGACGCTTACCTACGAGCAGTACTTC
-	TRBV5-1	TRBJ2-1	-	CASKHGPEQFF	TGCGCCAGCAAACACGGACCTGAGCAGTTCTTC
-	TRBV29-1	TRBJ2-3	-	CSAATWELGDTQYF	TGCAGCGCTGCAACCTGGGAGCTTGGGGATACGCAGTATTTT
-	TRBV5-4	TRBJ2-4	TRBD2	CASSASGGTAKNIQYF	TGTGCCAGCAGCGCTAGCGGGGGGACAGCCAAAAACATTCAGTACTTC
-	TRBV5-1	TRBJ2-7	TRBD1	CASSKPGQGGEQYF	TGCGCCAGCAGCAAGCCGGGACAGGGAGGCGAGCAGTACTTC
once	TRBV2	TRBJ2-7	-	CASMDGTYEQYF	TGTGCCAGCATGGACGGTACCTACGAGCAGTACTTC
-	TRBV20-1	TRBJ1-1	-	CSASTVTNTEAFF	TGCAGTGCTAGTACGGTTACGAACACTGAAGCTTTCTTT
-	TRBV7-2	TRBJ2-5	-	CASSYSQTQYF	TGTGCCAGCAGCTATAGCCAGACCCAGTACTTC
-	TRBV27	TRBJ1-2	TRBD1	CASSSLTGEYGYTF	TGTGCCAGCAGTTCGCTGACAGGGGAGTATGGCTACACCTTC
-	TRBV6-2/TRBV6-3	TRBJ1-5	-	CASSYGGGNQPQHF	TGTGCCAGCAGTTACGGGGGGGGGAATCAGCCCCAGCATTTT
-	TRBV5-1	TRBJ2-5	TRBD2	CASSLDGGRAVETQYF	TGCGCCAGCAGCTTGGATGGCGGGAGGGCCGTGGAGACCCAGTACTTC
-	TRBV7-9	TRBJ2-7	-	CASSLAEGSYEQYF	TGTGCCAGCAGCTTAGCAGAGGGCTCCTACGAGCAGTACTTC
few	TRBV7-2	TRBJ2-1	-	CASSSGRLQSNEQFF	TGTGCCAGCAGCTCAGGTCGGCTCCAGTCCAATGAGCAGTTCTTC
-	TRBV6-1	TRBJ1-6	-	CASSEATEGNSPLHF	TGTGCCAGCAGTGAAGCGACAGAGGGCAATTCACCCCTCCACTTT
-	TRBV6-5	TRBJ2-3	-	CASRSTGLLTDTQYF	TGTGCCAGCAGAAGCACGGGACTTCTCACAGATACGCAGTATTTT
few	TRBV6-5	TRBJ1-6	TRBD1	CASRNPGTANSPLHF	TGTGCCAGCAGGAACCCCGGGACAGCTAATTCACCCCTCCACTTT
few	TRBV11-2	TRBJ2-7	-	CASSQQGGLYEQYF	TGTGCCAGCAGCCAACAGGGGGGACTATACGAGCAGTACTTC
-	TRBV19	TRBJ1-2	-	CASSITTVGGYTF	TGTGCCAGTAGTATTACGACGGTAGGGGGCTACACCTTC
-	TRBV7-2	TRBJ2-3	TRBD2	CASSLFSGGAGTQYF	TGTGCCAGCAGCTTATTTAGCGGGGGGGCCGGTACGCAGTATTTT
few	TRBV6-5	TRBJ1-5	TRBD1	CASRNDGTVDQPQHF	TGTGCCAGCAGAAACGACGGGACAGTTGATCAGCCCCAGCATTTT
-	TRBV10-3	TRBJ1-1	TRBD1	CAISESAGGNTEAFF	TGTGCCATCAGTGAGTCGGCAGGGGGGAACACTGAAGCTTTCTTT
-	TRBV19	TRBJ2-1	-	CASSVLQGNVGQFF	TGTGCCAGTAGTGTTTTACAGGGAAATGTTGGGCAGTTCTTC